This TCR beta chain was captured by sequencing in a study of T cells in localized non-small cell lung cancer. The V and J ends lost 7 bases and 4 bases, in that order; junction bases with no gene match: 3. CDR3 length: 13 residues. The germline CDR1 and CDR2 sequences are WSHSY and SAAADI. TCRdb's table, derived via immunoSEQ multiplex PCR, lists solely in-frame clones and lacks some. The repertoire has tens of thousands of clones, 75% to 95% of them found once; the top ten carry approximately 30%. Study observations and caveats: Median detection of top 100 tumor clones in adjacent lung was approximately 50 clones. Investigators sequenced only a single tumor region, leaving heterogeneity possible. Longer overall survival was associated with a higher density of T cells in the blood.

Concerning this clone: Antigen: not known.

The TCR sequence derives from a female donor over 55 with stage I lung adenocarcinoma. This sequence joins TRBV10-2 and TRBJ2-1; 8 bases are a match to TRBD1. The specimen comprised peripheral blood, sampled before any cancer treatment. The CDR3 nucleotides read TGCGCCAGCACCGGGGACAGGTACAATGAGCAGTTCTTC. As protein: CASTGDRYNEQFF.